Shown below are 32 T cell receptor beta chains from a single sample sequenced in a study of spatial heterogeneity in lung cancer. Overall study results and limits: Intratumoral expanded alpha and beta TCR counts were found to track tumor mutation counts.

Their cognate antigens are unknown. From the 5' RACE reads, TCRdb called clonotypes with MiXCR, one entry per CDR3 protein. The table has about 7,800 distinct CDR3 sequences, about 8% seen once. Stated time point: sample taken at primary tumor resection. This specimen consisted of lung tumor tissue, obtained at surgery. These TCRs come from a male donor with early-stage non-small cell lung cancer.

By its share, this clonotype is medium-sized. The J gene is TRBJ2-7, the V gene TRBV3-1; 8 nucleotides agree with TRBD1. This CDR3 has 14 residues. The trim removed 3 bases at V and 1 base at J, leaving 2 bases unmatched. CDR1 and CDR2 (germline): LGHDT, YNNKEL (reference sequence). Written as DNA, the CDR3 is TGTGCCAGCAGCCAGGGGACAGGATCCTACGAGCAGTACTTC. It codes for CASSQGTGSYEQYF.

This clonotype showed up many times. V and J are TRBV29-1 and TRBJ2-1; TRBD1 is a possible D gene (5 bases). Germline-derived CDR1 and CDR2 are SQVTM and ANQGSEA. The CDR3 runs to 13 residues. V lost 7 bases and J lost 5, with 15 bases in between. The CDR3 region is CSAEGESDNEQFF. The DNA of the CDR3 is TGCAGCGCCGAAGGGGAATCGGACAATGAGCAGTTCTTC.

By sample share, this clonotype is medium-sized. This chain links TRBV9 with TRBJ2-5; the match to TRBD2 covers 11 bases. V shed 4 bases, J shed 1 base, and the junction held 6 bases outside the gene matches. From germline, CDR1 is SGDLS and CDR2 YYNGEE. The CDR3 length is 16 residues. The CDR3 nucleotides are TGTGCCAGCAGCTTCCTAGCGGGAGGCCCCCAAGAGACCCAGTACTTC. This gives the protein CASSFLAGGPQETQYF.

The chain's CDR3 is CASRAAGDEQYF. CDR3 in DNA: TGTGCCAGCAGGGCCGCGGGAGACGAGCAGTACTTC. The chain combines TRBV6-6 with TRBJ2-7; 7 bases fit TRBD2. V shed 6 bases and J 5 bases; nucleotides not matched to a gene: 4. Germline V gene data show CDR1 as MNHNY and CDR2 as SVGAGI (reference sequence). The CDR3 covers 12 residues.

Many counts were recorded for this clonotype. The rearrangement uses TRBV10-3 and TRBJ1-2; D gene unclear. CDR1 is ENHRY and CDR2 is SYGVKD in the germline V gene. The V and J ends lost 7 bases and 7 bases respectively, with 25 bases between them. The CDR3 runs 16 residues. The CDR3 loop reads CAINRAGGGVDSGYTF. Here the CDR3 DNA reads TGTGCCATCAACCGGGCTGGAGGAGGAGTAGATTCTGGCTACACCTTC.

This clonotype has a count of ten or more. The V and J genes are TRBV6-5 and TRBJ2-3, with 12 bases that match TRBD2. The junction had 4 bases not matched to a gene; V was cut back by 6 bases and J by 0 bases. The CDR3 extends over 16 amino acids. Germline V gene lookup returns CDR1 MNHEY and CDR2 SVGAGI. CDR3 in amino acids: CASSRGTSGSTDTQYF. CDR3 DNA: TGTGCCAGCAGCCGAGGGACTAGCGGGAGCACAGATACGCAGTATTTT.

This clonotype is medium-sized (0.01 to 0.1%) in the sample. J is TRBJ2-3 and V is TRBV28; TRBD1 aligns across 9 bases. The germline V gene encodes CDR1 MDHEN and CDR2 SYDVKM. There are 17 residues in the CDR3. Losses at the gene ends were 6 bases for V and 1 base for J; bases not matched to a gene: 11. CDR3 bases: TGTGCCAGCAGCTCCGCGGTACGACAGGGGGGCACAGATACGCAGTATTTT. Translated, it gives CASSSAVRQGGTDTQYF.

By sample share, this clonotype is medium-sized. The chain joins TRBV20-1 to TRBJ2-1, with 8 bases identical to TRBD2. Trimming took 7 bases from V and 2 from J; bases not matched to a gene: 4. The CDR3 runs 13 residues. Germline V gene data show CDR1 as DFQATT and CDR2 as SNEGSKA (reference sequence). DNA for the CDR3: TGCAGTGTAGAGGGACTAGCCTACAATGAGCAGTTCTTC. Translating it yields CSVEGLAYNEQFF.

The V call is TRBV6-2 or TRBV6-3, the J call TRBJ1-1; D call uncertain. CDR1 and CDR2 from the germline V gene are MNHEY and SVGEGT. V was shortened by 0 bases and J by 1 base, with 12 bases between the two germline ends. This CDR3 contains 16 residues. CDR3 in DNA: TGTGCCAGCAGTTACTCGAGGCGTGTGAGGAACACTGAAGCTTTCTTT. Protein product: CASSYSRRVRNTEAFF.

This clonotype has a count of ten or more. The CDR3 DNA reads TGTGCCAGCAGCCTACAAATCGGGAGCTCCTACGAGCAGTACTTC. Encoded protein: CASSLQIGSSYEQYF. This chain connects TRBV7-6 to TRBJ2-7, with a tentative D call TRBD2 (6 bases). This CDR3 comprises 15 residues. Looked up from germline, CDR1 is SGHVS and CDR2 is FNYEAQ. V dropped 5 bases and J dropped 0 bases, with 14 bases sitting between them.

The J gene is TRBJ2-7, the V gene TRBV12-2; the table's D gene call, TRBD2, was not cross checked with the DNA. TRBV12-2 is a listed pseudogene. CDR3 length equals 21 residues. The CDR3 DNA reads TGTGCAAGTCGCCTTTTTTTCGGTGAGCTAGCGGGAGGGCCTGGAACCTACGAGCAGTACTTC. It specifies CASRLFFGELAGGPGTYEQYF.

This clonotype has a count of ten or more. This chain links TRBV6-2 or TRBV6-3 with TRBJ2-7, with 8 positions matching TRBD2. CDR3 length: 16 residues. The V gene's germline CDR1 is MNHEY and CDR2 SVGEGT. J was trimmed by 6 bases and V by 8 bases; bases with no gene match: 18. CDR3 region: CASRTSRLAGRGEQYF. The CDR3 DNA sequence: TGTGCCAGCCGAACGAGCCGGTTAGCGGGACGGGGCGAGCAGTACTTC.

Relative to its sample, this clonotype is medium-sized. The genes are TRBV12-3 or TRBV12-4 and TRBJ1-1; 7 bases fit TRBD1. The CDR3 is 16 amino acids. V trimming: 5 bases; J trimming: 2 bases; junction bases outside the gene matches: 11. Here the CDR3 DNA reads TGTGCCAGCAGTGGAGGAACGGGACAGCACAACACTGAAGCTTTCTTT. Translation gives CASSGGTGQHNTEAFF.

This clonotype is classed as medium-sized. The chain couples TRBV28 to TRBJ2-7; D remains ambiguous. CDR1 and CDR2 from the germline V gene are MDHEN and SYDVKM. Trimming cost V 2 bases and J 3 bases, with 5 bases left between them. This CDR3 has 12 residues. In DNA form, the CDR3 reads TGTGCCAGCAGTTTACCCGGCTACGAGCAGTACTTC. The encoded protein is CASSLPGYEQYF.

Sample share makes this clonotype medium-sized (0.01 to 0.1%). This rearrangement joins TRBV11-2 to TRBJ2-2; D is unclear. There are 14 residues in the CDR3. Trimming took off 1 base at V and 3 bases at J, with 6 bases between the two ends. Germline loops: CDR1 SGHAT, CDR2 FQNNGV. This CDR3 reads CASSLVLYTGELFF. Here the CDR3 DNA reads TGTGCCAGCAGCTTAGTCCTTTACACCGGGGAGCTGTTTTTT.

The chain combines TRBV3-2 with TRBJ2-1. TRBV3-2 is an annotated pseudogene. CDR3 size: 13 residues. The CDR3 sequence: CASSHLVYNEQFF. CDR3 coding DNA: TGTGCCAGCAGCCACCTGGTCTACAATGAGCAGTTCTTC.

By sample fraction, this clonotype is medium-sized. The chain joins TRBV2 to TRBJ2-5, with D perhaps given as TRBD1 or TRBD2 (6 bases each). Germline loops: CDR1 SNHLY, CDR2 FYNNEI. The CDR3 is 13 amino acids. The CDR3 protein is CVRGASHQETQYF. The DNA for the CDR3 is TGTGTAAGGGGGGCGTCACACCAAGAGACCCAGTACTTC.

This clonotype was seen repeatedly, ten times or more. The rearrangement links TRBV11-2 to TRBJ2-5; TRBD2 aligns across 10 bases. Germline CDR1 SGHAT, CDR2 FQNNGV. Germline trimming cut 2 bases from V and 0 bases from J; bases unmatched to any gene: 6. The CDR3 loop spans 17 amino acids. CDR3 DNA sequence: TGTGCCAGCAGCTTAAAGATACTAGCGGGGTACCAAGAGACCCAGTACTTC. Encoded protein: CASSLKILAGYQETQYF.

In its sample, this clonotype was seen many times. The chain recombines TRBV18 with TRBJ2-5; no definite D call. V was shortened by 2 bases and J by 5 bases, with 6 bases between the two germline ends. CDR3 length equals 12 residues. Germline CDR1 and CDR2: KGHSH and LQKENI. The CDR3 here is CASSPSRETQYF. The CDR3 DNA sequence: TGTGCCAGCTCACCATCCCGTGAGACCCAGTACTTC.

This clonotype is medium-sized by share. The chain links TRBV6-1 to TRBJ2-3; D gene unclear. The CDR3 spans 15 residues. Trimming left V 6 bases short and J 2 bases short, with 15 bases between. From germline, CDR1 is MNHNS and CDR2 SASEGT. The CDR3 is CASSLLAGFTDTQYF. CDR3 in DNA: TGTGCCAGCAGCCTCCTGGCAGGCTTCACAGATACGCAGTATTTT.

In this sample, this clonotype is medium-sized (0.01 to 0.1%). The rearrangement links TRBV4-1 to TRBJ2-1, with 12 nucleotides matching TRBD2. CDR3 length: 15 amino acids. Per germline, CDR1 MGHRA and CDR2 YSYEKL. Germline trimming cut 6 bases from V and 6 bases from J; bases unmatched to any gene: 6. In nucleotides, the CDR3 is TGCGCCAGCAGGGTAGGACTAGCGGGGTCCAATGAGCAGTTCTTC. Its protein product is CASRVGLAGSNEQFF.

This clonotype has just a few counts. One base away lies a much larger clone, so this may be a sequencing read error. The gene calls are TRBV11-2 and TRBJ2-2, with D unclear. Germline V gives CDR1 SGHAT, CDR2 FQNNGV. The CDR3 runs 14 residues. Written as DNA, the CDR3 is TGTGCCAGCAGCTCCTCCCTGAACACCGCGGAGCTGTTTTTT. It codes for CASSSSLNTAELFF.

This clonotype came up many times. The gene calls are TRBV27 and TRBJ2-2, with D possibly being TRBD2 (6 bases). Germline values: CDR1 MNHEY, CDR2 SMNVEV (reference sequence). V lost 7 bases to trimming and J lost 6 bases, with 12 bases between them. The CDR3 has 13 amino acids. This chain's CDR3 is CASTSWGAGELFF. CDR3 nucleotides: TGTGCCAGCACCTCCTGGGGGGCCGGGGAGCTGTTTTTT.

This clonotype was observed a handful of times. V is TRBV3-1 and J is TRBJ2-3, with TRBD1 identical over 8 bases. CDR1 LGHDT and CDR2 YNNKEL come from the germline V gene (reference sequence). With 4 bases clipped from V and 5 bases from J, the junction kept 5 bases outside the gene matches. CDR3 length: 14 amino acids. The CDR3 region is CASSRGTGGDTQYF. In nucleotides, the CDR3 is TGTGCCAGCAGCCGGGGGACAGGTGGAGATACGCAGTATTTT.

In its sample, this clonotype ranks as medium-sized. The chain couples TRBV11-1 to TRBJ2-5, with D perhaps matching TRBD1 (5 bases). CDR3 length equals 13 residues. Between the trimmed V and J ends, which lost 3 bases and 5 bases, there was a span of 10 bases. Germline-derived CDR1 and CDR2 are SGHAT and FQDESV (reference sequence). CDR3 nucleotides: TGTGCCAGCAGCTTTGGGGCTTCGGAGACCCAGTACTTC. Translated, it gives CASSFGASETQYF.

This clonotype was detected many times. The chain carries TRBV5-1 and TRBJ2-7, with 8 nucleotides matching TRBD2. The V and J ends lost 2 bases and 5 bases, in that order; junction bases with no gene match: 12. The CDR3 covers 16 residues. Germline V gene data show CDR1 as SGHRS and CDR2 as YFSETQ. The CDR3 sequence is CASSFDQAGVRNEQYF. For the CDR3, the DNA is TGCGCCAGCAGCTTCGACCAAGCGGGAGTGCGCAACGAGCAGTACTTC.

This clonotype was detected a few times. The gene calls are TRBV28 and TRBJ2-3; no firm D call. CDR3 length: 13 residues. V was clipped by 5 bases and J by 6 bases, with 12 bases between them. CDR1 is MDHEN, CDR2 SYDVKM, per germline. The CDR3 bases are TGTGCCAGCAGTACCCCATCCGGGGATACGCAGTATTTT. Amino acid sequence: CASSTPSGDTQYF.

This clonotype was detected only a few times. This chain joins TRBV20-1 and TRBJ2-3, with 7 bases aligning to TRBD1. J lost 2 bases, V lost 5 bases, and 4 bases had no gene match. The germline V gene encodes CDR1 DFQATT and CDR2 SNEGSKA (reference sequence). This CDR3 has 13 amino acids. CDR3 sequence: CSAEGQFTDTQYF. The CDR3 DNA reads as TGCAGTGCTGAGGGACAGTTCACAGATACGCAGTATTTT.

The table lists this clonotype with many counts. The chain combines TRBV29-1 with TRBJ2-2, with D uncertain. CDR1 and CDR2 from the germline V gene are SQVTM and ANQGSEA. This CDR3 has 14 amino acids. Trimming shortened V by 1 base and J by 0 bases, and 6 bases separated the two germline ends. CDR3 in amino acids: CSVEGLANTGELFF. CDR3 bases: TGCAGCGTTGAAGGCCTCGCGAACACCGGGGAGCTGTTTTTT.

This clonotype rates as medium-sized. J is TRBJ2-7 and V is TRBV5-1; tentatively, D is TRBD1 (5 bases). The CDR3 extends over 14 amino acids. Per germline, CDR1 SGHRS and CDR2 YFSETQ. Trimming pared 1 base from V and 4 bases from J, leaving 12 bases between. CDR3 residues: CASSLSQGKYEQYF. The CDR3 nucleotides are TGCGCCAGCAGCTTGAGTCAGGGAAAATACGAGCAGTACTTC.

This clonotype is judged medium-sized (0.01 to 0.1%). The chain recombines TRBV7-2 with TRBJ2-5; TRBD2 aligns across 13 bases. The CDR3 extends over 16 amino acids. Trimming removed 5 bases from V and 1 base from J; junction bases left unmatched: 4. The germline CDR1 and CDR2 sequences are SGHTA and FQGNSA. The CDR3 nucleotides read TGTGCCAGCAGCCGAGGGACTAGCGGGGTCCAAGAGACCCAGTACTTC. Translating gives CASSRGTSGVQETQYF.

Relative to its sample, this clonotype is medium-sized. V and J are TRBV20-1 and TRBJ2-3, with D possibly being TRBD1 (6 bases). CDR1 and CDR2 (germline): DFQATT, SNEGSKA (reference sequence). The length of the CDR3 is 14 residues. Trimming cost V 5 bases and J 1 base, with 13 bases left between them. The CDR3 bases are TGCAGTGCTCCCAAGGACAGCCGCACAGATACGCAGTATTTT. Protein: CSAPKDSRTDTQYF.